Listed below are T cell receptor beta chains from one sample, sequenced in a study of neurological immune-mediated disorders. TCRdb passed the 5' RACE reads through MiXCR, listing each CDR3 protein once. The sample shows some 66,000 distinct CDR3 sequences, 3.5% to 4.5% of them seen only once. What was sequenced was PBMCs. These receptors were obtained from a man aged 45-65 years with multiple sclerosis. Each CDR3 is given with its conserved first and last residue. The D gene is left open where the match is weak. Not all rows give a size; the values are once, few, many and, for expanded clones, a class.

abundance: many
d_gene: .
j_gene: TRBJ1-5
v_gene: TRBV9
CDR3nt: TGTGCCAGCAGCGCGTCGGGGGGCGACAATCAGCCCCAGCATTTT
CDR3aa: CASSASGGDNQPQHF

abundance: many
d_gene: .
j_gene: TRBJ1-3
v_gene: TRBV5-1
CDR3nt: TGCGCCAGCAGCTTCGGAAACACCATATATTTT
CDR3aa: CASSFGNTIYF

abundance: many
d_gene: .
j_gene: TRBJ2-5
v_gene: TRBV12-3/TRBV12-4
CDR3nt: TGTGCCAGCAGTTCGCAACGGGGCCCCGAGACCCAGTACTTC
CDR3aa: CASSSQRGPETQYF

abundance: many
d_gene: TRBD1
j_gene: TRBJ2-5
v_gene: TRBV6-5
CDR3nt: TGTGCCAGCAGTTACACAGGGGCGCGCCAAGAGACCCAGTACTTC
CDR3aa: CASSYTGARQETQYF

abundance: many
d_gene: TRBD1
j_gene: TRBJ2-1
v_gene: TRBV4-1
CDR3nt: TGCGCCAGCAGTTTATCAGGGACAGGGGGCGATGAGCAGTTCTTC
CDR3aa: CASSLSGTGGDEQFF

abundance: many
d_gene: .
j_gene: TRBJ2-7
v_gene: TRBV7-2
CDR3nt: TGTGCCAGCAGCTTATGGGCTAGTGGGTACGAGCAGTACTTC
CDR3aa: CASSLWASGYEQYF

abundance: many
d_gene: .
j_gene: TRBJ2-2
v_gene: TRBV15
CDR3nt: TGTGCCACCAGCAGAGTTGTGTCACCAACCGGGGAGCTGTTTTTT
CDR3aa: CATSRVVSPTGELFF

abundance: many
d_gene: TRBD2
j_gene: TRBJ2-1
v_gene: TRBV20-1
CDR3nt: TGCAGTGCTAGAGACCCCGGGGGGGAACAATACAATGAGCAGTTCTTC
CDR3aa: CSARDPGGEQYNEQFF

abundance: many
d_gene: .
j_gene: TRBJ2-2
v_gene: TRBV29-1
CDR3nt: TGCAGCGTTGTTGGCAACACCGGGGAGCTGTTTTTT
CDR3aa: CSVVGNTGELFF

abundance: .
d_gene: TRBD2
j_gene: TRBJ2-3
v_gene: TRBV7-3
CDR3nt: TGTGCCAACAGCTTGGGGACTAGCGCAGATACGCAGTATTTT
CDR3aa: CANSLGTSADTQYF

abundance: many
d_gene: .
j_gene: TRBJ1-4
v_gene: TRBV20-1
CDR3nt: TGCAGTGCTAGAGTGAACAGGAGAGGGGAAAAACTGTTTTTT
CDR3aa: CSARVNRRGEKLFF

abundance: many
d_gene: .
j_gene: TRBJ2-1
v_gene: TRBV20-1
CDR3nt: TGCAGTGTCCAGTTCAGCTCCTACAATGAGCAGTTCTTC
CDR3aa: CSVQFSSYNEQFF

abundance: many
d_gene: .
j_gene: TRBJ2-4
v_gene: TRBV7-8
CDR3nt: TGTGCCAGCAGCTTGAGGTTGGGGGGTCCAAACATTCAGTACTTC
CDR3aa: CASSLRLGGPNIQYF

abundance: many
d_gene: TRBD1
j_gene: TRBJ2-5
v_gene: TRBV6-5
CDR3nt: TGTGCCAGCAGTTACCGAATCGACAGGGCTCAAGAGACCCAGTACTTC
CDR3aa: CASSYRIDRAQETQYF

abundance: many
d_gene: .
j_gene: TRBJ2-3
v_gene: TRBV5-1
CDR3nt: TGCGCCAGCAGCTTGTCTTCTAGCACAGATACGCAGTATTTT
CDR3aa: CASSLSSSTDTQYF

abundance: few
d_gene: TRBD2
j_gene: TRBJ2-3
v_gene: TRBV7-6
CDR3nt: TGTGCCAGCAGCTTTAGCGGGGACTTAGTTACGCAGTATTTT
CDR3aa: CASSFSGDLVTQYF

abundance: many
d_gene: .
j_gene: TRBJ1-2
v_gene: TRBV15
CDR3nt: TGTGCCACCAGTTTACAGGGTCGTGGCTACACCTTC
CDR3aa: CATSLQGRGYTF